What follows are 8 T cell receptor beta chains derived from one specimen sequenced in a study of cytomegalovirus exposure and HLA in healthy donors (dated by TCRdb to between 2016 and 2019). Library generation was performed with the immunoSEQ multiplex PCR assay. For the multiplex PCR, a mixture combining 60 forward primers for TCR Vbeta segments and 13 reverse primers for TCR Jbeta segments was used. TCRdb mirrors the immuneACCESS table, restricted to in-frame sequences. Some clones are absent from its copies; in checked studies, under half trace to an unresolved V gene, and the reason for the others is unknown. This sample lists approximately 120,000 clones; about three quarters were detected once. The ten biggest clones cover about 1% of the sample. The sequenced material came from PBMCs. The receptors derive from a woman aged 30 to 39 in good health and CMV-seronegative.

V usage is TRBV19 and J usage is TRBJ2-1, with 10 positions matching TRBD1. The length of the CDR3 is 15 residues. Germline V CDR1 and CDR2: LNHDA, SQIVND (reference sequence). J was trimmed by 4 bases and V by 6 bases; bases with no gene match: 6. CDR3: CASSLDRGPYNEQFF. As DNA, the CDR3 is TGTGCCAGTAGCCTAGACAGGGGGCCATACAATGAGCAGTTCTTC.

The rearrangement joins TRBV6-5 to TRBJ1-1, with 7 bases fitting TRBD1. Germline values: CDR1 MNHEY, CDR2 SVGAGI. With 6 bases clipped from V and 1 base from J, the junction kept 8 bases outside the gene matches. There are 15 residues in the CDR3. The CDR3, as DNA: TGTGCCAGCAGGCAAGACAGGGCGGGGAACACTGAAGCTTTCTTT. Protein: CASRQDRAGNTEAFF.

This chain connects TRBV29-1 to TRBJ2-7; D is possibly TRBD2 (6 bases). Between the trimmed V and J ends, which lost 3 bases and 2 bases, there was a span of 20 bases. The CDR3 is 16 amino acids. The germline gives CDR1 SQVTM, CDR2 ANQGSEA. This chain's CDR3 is CSVDAIGDSDTYEQYF. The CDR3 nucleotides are TGCAGCGTTGACGCCATAGGGGACTCCGATACCTACGAGCAGTACTTC.

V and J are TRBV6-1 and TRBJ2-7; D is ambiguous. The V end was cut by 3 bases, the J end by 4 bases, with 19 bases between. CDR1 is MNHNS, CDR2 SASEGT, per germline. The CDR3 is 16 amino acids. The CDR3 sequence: CASSDHGGPSEYEQYF. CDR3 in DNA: TGTGCCAGCAGTGACCATGGTGGGCCTTCCGAATACGAGCAGTACTTC.

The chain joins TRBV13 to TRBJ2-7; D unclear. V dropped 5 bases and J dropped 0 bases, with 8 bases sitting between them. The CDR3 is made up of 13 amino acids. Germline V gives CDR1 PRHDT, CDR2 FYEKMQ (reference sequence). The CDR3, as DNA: TGTGCCAGCAGCAAAATCAGCTCCTACGAGCAGTACTTC. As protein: CASSKISSYEQYF.

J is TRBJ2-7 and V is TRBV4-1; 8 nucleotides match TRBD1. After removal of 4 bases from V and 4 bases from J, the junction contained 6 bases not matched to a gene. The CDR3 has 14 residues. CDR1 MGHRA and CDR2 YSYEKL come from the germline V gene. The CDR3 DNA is TGCGCCAGCAGCCCCGACAGGGGTTATTACGAGCAGTACTTC. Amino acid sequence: CASSPDRGYYEQYF.

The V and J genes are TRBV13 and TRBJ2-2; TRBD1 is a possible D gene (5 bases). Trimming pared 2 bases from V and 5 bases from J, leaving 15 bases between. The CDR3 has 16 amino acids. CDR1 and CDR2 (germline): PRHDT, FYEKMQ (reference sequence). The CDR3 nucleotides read TGTGCCAGCAGCTTACAGACAGCCTTGGGGACCGGGGAGCTGTTTTTT. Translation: CASSLQTALGTGELFF.

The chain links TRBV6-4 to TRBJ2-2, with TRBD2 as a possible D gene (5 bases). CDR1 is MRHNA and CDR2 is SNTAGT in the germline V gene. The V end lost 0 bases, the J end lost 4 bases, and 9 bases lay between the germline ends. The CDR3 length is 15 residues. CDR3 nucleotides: TGTGCCAGCAGTGACTCGCCGGGGAGCACCGGGGAGCTGTTTTTT. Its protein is CASSDSPGSTGELFF.